The clone carrying this T cell receptor beta chain was seen many times. TCRdb re-derived calls from the 5' RACE reads in MiXCR, one entry per CDR3 protein. Among under 300,000 distinct CDR3 sequences listed, approximately 8% were seen once. The CDR3 is 15 amino acids. Germline V gene sequence: CDR1 SGHRS, CDR2 YFSETQ. V was shortened by 1 base and J by 7 bases, with 17 bases between the two germline ends. This entry is derived from a study of T-cell memory formation after mild COVID-19. V usage is TRBV5-1 and J usage is TRBJ2-5; D remains unclear. Sequencing used PBMCs or a T cell subset sorted from them (not recorded which). This clonotype originated in a man younger than 35 who had mild COVID-19 (a few samples of this study predate the infection). Cell type and time point are not known. The CDR3 DNA reads TGCGCCAGCAGCTTGAACAGCAAACCCCCGGGGACCCAGTACTTC. It translates to CASSLNSKPPGTQYF.